These T cell receptor beta chains were read from a single sample in a study of shared clonotypes between healthy human individuals. Profiled with immunoSEQ multiplex PCR; TCRdb holds only in-frame clones, not every one. The sample includes about 1,900,000 clones, just under 95% of them seen just once. The sample comprised naive CD8+ T cells sorted from blood. The source is a man between 18 and 29 years old in good health. Each CDR3 is given with its conserved first and last residue. D genes are given only for firm matches. Rows may omit the clone size; those that give it use once, few, many or a size class.

DNA,CDR3,size,D,V,J
TGTGCCAGCAGTTACAGGTCCGGCGAAACTAATGAAAAACTGTTTTTT,CASSYRSGETNEKLFF,.,.,TRBV28,TRBJ1-4
TGTGCCAGAAGCTTCTTTCGAGGTGGCTACACCTTC,CARSFFRGGYTF,.,.,TRBV5-3,TRBJ1-2
TGTGCCAGCAGCTTTTTGTCGGCAACTAATGAAAAACTGTTTTTT,CASSFLSATNEKLFF,.,.,TRBV5-6,TRBJ1-4
TGTGCCAGAAGCTTCGGAAGCTACAATGAGCAGTTCTTC,CARSFGSYNEQFF,.,.,TRBV7-5,TRBJ2-1
TGTGCCACCAGCAGAGAGGGGGGGGACAGACACATGAACACTGAAGCTTTCTTT,CATSREGGDRHMNTEAFF,.,TRBD1,TRBV15,TRBJ1-1
TGTGCCTGGAGTTCGCTAGCGGGGCAGTACGAGCAGTACTTC,CAWSSLAGQYEQYF,.,TRBD2,TRBV30,TRBJ2-7
TGCGCCAGCAGCCAATTCCAGGGTCTTCCTCATGAAAAACTGTTTTTT,CASSQFQGLPHEKLFF,once,.,TRBV4-1,TRBJ1-4
TGTGCCAGCAGCTTAGAAGATTACGAGCAGTACTTC,CASSLEDYEQYF,.,.,TRBV7-9,TRBJ2-7
TGTGCCAGCAGCTCTCCGGCTAGCGAGTATGAGCAGTTCTTC,CASSSPASEYEQFF,.,.,TRBV7-6,TRBJ2-1
TGTGCCAGCAGCTTTCAGGGGTACGAGCAGTACTTC,CASSFQGYEQYF,.,.,TRBV7-2,TRBJ2-7
TGTGCCACCAGCAGAGAGAAGACCACTGAAGCTTTCTTT,CATSREKTTEAFF,.,.,TRBV15,TRBJ1-1
TGCAGTAAGGGGACAGGAGAGACCCAGTACTTC,CSKGTGETQYF,once,TRBD1,TRBV20-1,TRBJ2-5
TGTGCCACCAGCTGGGACAGGGGTACTGGAAACACCATATATTTT,CATSWDRGTGNTIYF,.,TRBD1,TRBV15,TRBJ1-3
TGTGCCAGCAGTCCGGGTGGGGGCCCCTACAATGAGCAGTTCTTC,CASSPGGGPYNEQFF,.,.,TRBV2,TRBJ2-1
TGTGCCAGCAGTGATTCCTGGGGGAGTTGGAACACCGGGGAGCTGTTTTTT,CASSDSWGSWNTGELFF,.,.,TRBV2,TRBJ2-2
TGTGCCAGCAGTAACACCTACACCGGGGAGCTGTTTTTT,CASSNTYTGELFF,.,.,TRBV7-9,TRBJ2-2
TGTGCCAGCAAGGATAAGGGGTACCAAGAGACCCAGTACTTC,CASKDKGYQETQYF,once,.,TRBV2,TRBJ2-5
TGTGCCAGCAGTTGGACTAGCGGGGCCACAGATACGCAGTATTTT,CASSWTSGATDTQYF,.,TRBD2,TRBV4-2,TRBJ2-3
TGCGCCAGCAGCCAAGTCGAGGGACAGGGGGCAGATACGCAGTATTTT,CASSQVEGQGADTQYF,.,TRBD1,TRBV4-1,TRBJ2-3
TGTGCCACTAGCGGTTCTAGCACAGATACGCAGTATTTT,CATSGSSTDTQYF,.,TRBD2,TRBV10-3,TRBJ2-3